This TCR beta chain was obtained from a study of tumor-infiltrating lymphocytes in oesophageal squamous cell carcinoma. The V gene end was trimmed by 0 bases and the J gene end by 3 bases; junction bases not matched to a gene: 5. Per germline, CDR1 SGHTA and CDR2 FQGNSA. There are 16 residues in the CDR3. TCRdb re-called the PCR reads through MiXCR, storing one row per CDR3 protein. The sample consists of about 13,000 distinct CDR3 sequences, about 54% of them appearing once. The receptor was derived from a male donor with esophageal squamous cell carcinoma. Sequenced material: esophageal tumor tissue. V gene TRBV7-2 combines with J gene TRBJ1-5; the match to TRBD1 covers 7 bases. The CDR3 here is CASSLAVQGNNQPQHF. DNA of the CDR3: TGTGCCAGCAGCTTAGCGGTACAGGGGAACAATCAGCCCCAGCATTTT.